The source of this T cell receptor beta chain is a study of cytomegalovirus exposure and HLA in healthy donors. In germline, CDR1 is MNHNS, CDR2 SASEGT. Trimming removed 5 bases from V and 3 bases from J, with 10 bases in between. This CDR3 region has 14 residues. PCR employed 60 Vbeta and 13 Jbeta primers. Clones were sequenced by immunoSEQ multiplex PCR, and TCRdb holds only the in-frame ones, with some missing. This sample yields approximately 120,000 clones, of which around 80% are seen a single time; less than 15% belongs to the top ten. The rearrangement links TRBV6-1 to TRBJ2-2; D gene unclear. Specimen: PBMCs. The receptor's source is a woman in her sixties or seventies in good health and CMV-seropositive. This chain's CDR3 is CASSQERYTGELFF. Written as DNA, the CDR3 is TGTGCCAGCAGTCAGGAACGATACACCGGGGAGCTGTTTTTT.